This T cell receptor (beta chain) was sequenced for a study of early T cells in non-severe SARS-CoV-2 infection. This clonotype turned up a few times. Deletions cut 0 bases from V and 5 bases from J, with 13 bases between. The CDR3 is made up of 15 amino acids. Germline V gives CDR1 SGHDN, CDR2 FVKESK. MiXCR, run by TCRdb on the 5' RACE reads, gives a single entry per CDR3 protein. The table includes tens of thousands of distinct CDR3 sequences, 12% detected once. This material consisted of whole blood, taken at baseline. This sequence originates from an adult who was a healthcare worker with PCR-confirmed SARS-CoV-2 infection or an uninfected control (not recorded which). The chain couples TRBV14 to TRBJ2-5; D remains ambiguous. CDR3 sequence (DNA): TGTGCCAGCAGCCAAGAATTTCATGGGTACGAGACCCAGTACTTC. It specifies CASSQEFHGYETQYF.